This record concerns one T cell receptor (beta chain) sequence. What it recognizes is unknown. These data belong to a study of cytomegalovirus exposure and HLA in healthy donors. Broader study findings: Most TCR sequences were uncommon, yet certain public TCRs appeared in many donors. Subsequent analysis revealed that first-cohort TCR clusters tended to co-occur in the 130 or so validation repertoires. The authors listed some 150 TCR beta chains as cytomegalovirus-associated.

Donors were drawn from the approximately 120-subject validation cohort, separate from the 666-subject first cohort. Produced via immunoSEQ multiplex PCR; TCRdb's table is partial and in-frame only. The sample lists about 180,000 clones; about 85% were seen once. Trimming removed 8 bases from V and 1 base from J, with 10 bases in between. The CDR3 is 13 residues long. Germline assignment: CDR1 MDHEN and CDR2 SYDVKM. The sequence came from a young man in good health and CMV-seropositive. Sequenced material: PBMCs. V usage is TRBV28 and J usage is TRBJ2-3; D might be TRBD1 (6 bases). DNA for the CDR3: TGTGCCAGCGGGGCAGGGGGCACAGATACGCAGTATTTT. It yields the protein CASGAGGTDTQYF.